Listed here are 5 T cell receptor beta chains from one sample, sequenced in a study of cytomegalovirus exposure and HLA in healthy donors (dated by TCRdb to about 2017). Receptor libraries were prepared by the immunoSEQ multiplex PCR assay. For the multiplex PCR, a mixture combining 60 forward primers for TCR Vbeta segments and 13 reverse primers for TCR Jbeta segments was used. TCRdb retrieved this table from immuneACCESS and kept in-frame rearrangements only. Not all clones are present; in checked studies, unresolved V genes account for under half, and no reason is known for the remainder. The sample data list some 120,000 clones, and about 80% of these were observed just once. The top ten clonotypes cover about 3.9% of the sample. The sequencing sample was made of PBMCs. These receptors were obtained from a middle-aged woman in good health and CMV-seropositive.

This clone was seen a single time. The chain recombines TRBV9 with TRBJ2-5; TRBD1 agrees at 8 bases. Germline loops: CDR1 SGDLS, CDR2 YYNGEE. After removal of 3 bases from V and 1 base from J, the junction contained 2 bases not matched to a gene. The CDR3 runs 14 residues. The chain's CDR3 is CASSETGGQETQYF. CDR3 coding DNA: TGTGCCAGCAGCGAAACAGGGGGCCAAGAGACCCAGTACTTC.

The chain combines TRBV13 with TRBJ1-1; TRBD1 agrees at 8 bases. This CDR3 region has 14 residues. The V segment lost 5 bases and the J segment 4 bases; nucleotides outside the gene matches: 6. Germline CDR1 is PRHDT and CDR2 is FYEKMQ (reference sequence). The CDR3 DNA reads as TGTGCCAGCAGCGGCCGGACAGGGAGCACTGAAGCTTTCTTT. Translating gives CASSGRTGSTEAFF.

The V call is TRBV15, the J call TRBJ2-5; no clear D gene. The germline gives CDR1 LNHNV, CDR2 YYDKDF (reference sequence). V was trimmed by 4 bases and J by 2 bases, leaving 14 bases between them. The CDR3 has 15 residues. The chain's CDR3 is CATSIWQALQETQYF. Here the CDR3 DNA reads TGTGCCACCAGCATATGGCAGGCACTTCAAGAGACCCAGTACTTC.

The CDR3 region is CASTWTSGLQETQYF. CDR3 DNA: TGTGCCAGCACCTGGACTAGCGGCCTCCAAGAGACCCAGTACTTC. The chain uses TRBV5-5 and TRBJ2-5; 10 nucleotides agree with TRBD2. Trimming took 6 bases from V and 1 from J; bases not matched to a gene: 6. This CDR3 has 15 residues. The V gene's germline CDR1 is SGHKS and CDR2 YYEKEE (reference sequence).

This chain uses TRBV7-3 with TRBJ2-1; 8 bases are shared with TRBD1. The junction had 4 bases not matched to a gene; V was cut back by 5 bases and J by 7 bases. The CDR3 runs 13 residues. Germline V gives CDR1 SGHTA, CDR2 FQGTGA. The CDR3 sequence is CASSQTGVNEQFF. The CDR3 DNA reads as TGTGCCAGCAGCCAGACAGGGGTTAATGAGCAGTTCTTC.